This TCR beta chain derives from a study of beta chain features in type 1 diabetes (dated by TCRdb to 2017 to 2018). Regarding the complete study: Mean age, gender distribution, total cell number and subset yield were not different between patients and healthy donors. In the study, recently diagnosed type 1 diabetes patients and matched healthy donors were compared on the TCRB repertoires of their sorted circulating CD4+ T cell subsets. Naive and central memory subsets were obtained from all 30 or so donors, but regulatory and stem cell-like memory subsets were isolated from only 8 patients and roughly eight healthy donors. A total of around 110,000,000 sorted cells were examined across all samples, and a strong correlation was observed between cell number per subset and RNA yield.

Each donor gave one peripheral blood draw, averaging around 0.11 L, which was collected into heparinised tubes. Naive, central memory, regulatory and stem cell-like memory CD4+ T cells were sorted on a BD FACSAria II using a panel including CD45RO, CCR7, CD25, CD127, CD95 and CD27. A purity above 95% was achieved for all sorted populations. Right away, PBMCs were isolated by Lymphoprep density gradient centrifugation and were stained directly, with no culture step. So that batch effects would be minimized, each experiment stained and sorted samples in pairs, pairing one healthy donor with one patient. From its cysteine to its phenylalanine, the CDR3 spans 17 amino acids. The sequence is cut down to CDR3 DNA, 51 bases in frame from base 1. The V end gives up 5 bases and the J end 2 bases, leaving 7 bases in the junction not matched to a gene. According to the germline V gene (reference sequence), CDR1 reads SGHNT and CDR2 reads YYREEE.

To note about this clone: Which antigen it targets is not known. There are no base qualities to consult, and no much larger clone falls within one base.

All of the isolated RNA was reverse transcribed with the High Capacity cDNA Reverse Transcription Kit, so expressed TCRB transcripts were sequenced. Deep immunoSEQ sequencing was performed on naive, central memory and regulatory T cell samples, with an average of roughly 3.6 million total reads per sample. After sorted cells were lysed in RLT buffer, RNA was extracted with DNase-treated RNeasy Micro or Mini kits, with the choice depending on cell number. Each cell subset was processed on its own to prevent cross-contamination, while patient and healthy donor samples were processed together. The immunoSEQ multiplex PCR was used to amplify TCRB sequences from cDNA, yielding 87-bp fragments that span the CDR3 region. Amplicons were sequenced on the Illumina HiSeq platform. From the authors' description of their analysis: Synthetic template baselines were used to correct PCR bias computationally, reads within Hamming distance 2 were collapsed, and singletons that could not be merged were discarded. Reads were aligned against IMGT so that V, D and J genes, CDR3 length and insertions or deletions at six rearrangement sites could be assigned. Within each subset, clonotype counts were normalized to sorted cell number, and only after that were true diversity and Gini coefficients computed with the tcR R package. The overlap coefficient, calculated on TCRB nucleotide sequences, was used to quantify repertoire sharing. In TCRdb, the immuneACCESS table is reduced to in-frame sequences with V and J assigned. These tables do not hold every clone; where another copy was compared, an unresolved V gene accounts for under half, and the others remain unexplained. D and trimming come from the DNA, and the V and J calls and clone size come from that table. A total of more than 95,000 clones appear in this sample, under 30% of them only once. The ten largest account for more than 0.5% of the sample.

Overall study outcomes, separate from this receptor: Because the HLA sub-analyses included only small numbers of individuals, any influence of HLA type on TCRB rearrangement was left unresolved. At VDJ recombination sites, type 1 diabetes patients had fewer insertions and more deleted nucleotides, which implies abnormalities in thymic rearrangement. PCR might favor shorter templates, but patient and control samples were amplified and corrected together, so any skew would affect both groups equally. Naive, central memory and regulatory TCRB repertoires appeared more similar among patients than among healthy donors. A moderate but significant shortening of TCRB CDR3 length was observed in type 1 diabetes patients in all four CD4+ subsets. Because cDNA rather than genomic DNA was sequenced, highly expressing activated cells could have been over-represented, although no difference in activation and CD3 levels was found between groups.

The source is a woman aged 18-30 years with type 1 diabetes. The chain is made from TRBV5-4 and TRBJ2-5; 15 middle bases align to TRBD2. The specimen was central memory CD4+ T cells from blood. The DNA sequence is given as TGTGCCAGCAGATCAGGACTAGCGGGAGGGCGGCAAGAGACCCAGTACTTC. This encodes CASRSGLAGGRQETQYF.